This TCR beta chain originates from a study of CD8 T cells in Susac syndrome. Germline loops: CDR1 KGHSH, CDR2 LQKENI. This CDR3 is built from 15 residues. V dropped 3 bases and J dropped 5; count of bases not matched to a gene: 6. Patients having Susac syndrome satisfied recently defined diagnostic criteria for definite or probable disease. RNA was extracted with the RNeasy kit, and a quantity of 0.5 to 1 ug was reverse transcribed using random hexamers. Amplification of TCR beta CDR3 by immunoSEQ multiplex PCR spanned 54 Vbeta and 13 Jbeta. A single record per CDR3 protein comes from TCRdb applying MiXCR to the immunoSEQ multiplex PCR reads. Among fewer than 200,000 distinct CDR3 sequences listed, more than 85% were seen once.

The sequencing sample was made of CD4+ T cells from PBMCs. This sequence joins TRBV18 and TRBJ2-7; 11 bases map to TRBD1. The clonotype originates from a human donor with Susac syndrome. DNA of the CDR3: TGTGCCAGCTCACCGCCCGGGACAGGGGGTAACGAGCAGTACTTC. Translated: CASSPPGTGGNEQYF.